Included here is one T cell receptor (beta chain) sequence, with context. This clone counts as medium-sized (0.01 to 0.1%). The specificity of this receptor is unknown. No per-base quality is available; no much larger clone lies one base away. The library was obtained by the immunoSEQ multiplex PCR assay. RNA was extracted from all samples and reverse transcribed into cDNA, which served as template for TCR sequencing. First-strand cDNA was synthesized using SuperScript III with a 2:1 mix of oligo-dT and random hexamers. A synthetic immune receptor repertoire was used to measure amplification bias, and any remaining bias was corrected computationally. The paper's processing steps were these. Raw reads were preprocessed for error removal, and CDR3 was defined according to IMGT conventions as running from the conserved cysteine to phenylalanine. To get clonality, Shannon entropy was normalized by log2 of the number of productive unique TCRs and the result was subtracted from 1. Whether scalp clones were CD4 or CD8 was inferred by matching scalp TCRbeta sequences against CD4 and CD8 repertoires sorted from blood. The table was pulled from immuneACCESS by TCRdb, which kept in-frame rearrangements only. Such tables lose some clones; where checked, under half of the loss comes from unresolved V genes, and the rest has no known cause. The V and J calls and clone size are taken from that table; D and trimming were inferred from the DNA. This sample is represented by about 120,000 clones; approximately 48% of them were singletons. The ten top clones hold roughly a sixth of the sample.

The source of the sample is a study of CD8+ T cells in alopecia areata (dated by TCRdb to 2016 to 2019). About the full investigation: Treated patients were enrolled in an open-label pilot trial of oral tofacitinib at 5 to 10 mg twice daily for moderate-to-severe alopecia areata. Amplification of TCRbeta CDR3 regions was done by immunoSEQ multiplex PCR using 35 Vbeta forward primers and 13 Jbeta reverse primers. Clonality in the scalp was compared among normal scalp (n=4), patchy alopecia areata scalp (n=8), and alopecia totalis/universalis scalp (n=8). Patients stayed on tofacitinib for 6 to 18 months and then had 6 months of follow-up off drug so that delayed response and recurrence could be assessed. In both human patients and the C3H/HeJ mouse model, the study applied high-throughput TCRbeta sequencing to look at T cell clonal expansion in alopecia areata. Scalp tissue and sorted CD4+ and CD8+ peripheral blood T cells from patchy and totalis/universalis alopecia areata patients and from healthy controls were covered by human TCRbeta sequencing. Biopsies were taken from tofacitinib-treated patients at baseline and at 4 and 24 weeks of treatment, and a later scalp biopsy was taken in several of the tofacitinib-treated patients. RNA was extracted with the PAXgene miRNA kit for fixed scalp, the miRNeasy kit for PBMCs, and the RNeasy kit for mouse skin. Overall results and qualifications from the work: Unlike mouse skin, where gammadelta T cells dominate, normal human skin contains resident alphabeta T cells that get sequenced too, which complicates analysis of the scalp TCR repertoire. Higher clonality and more expanded CD8+ clones were observed in lesional scalp than in normal scalp, particularly in alopecia totalis/universalis, a finding suggestive of antigenic drive. Shared TCR sequences between patients were less evident than in mice, which may be partly attributable to HLA diversity in the patient population.

The CDR3, cysteine through phenylalanine, is 16 amino acids long. Of the read, only the CDR3 DNA is kept; its 48 bases are in frame from base 1. CDR1 and CDR2 are drawn from the germline V gene: SNHLY, FYNNEI. V trim: 4 bases; J trim: 2 bases; unmatched bases: 9. The sample's time point label, decoded: baseline before oral tofacitinib. From alopecia areata patients, peripheral blood was collected along with lesional scalp punch biopsies. PBMCs were separated by density centrifugation and stained for CD3, CD4 and CD8, after which CD4+ and CD8+ T cells were sorted on a FACSAria. The source is a human donor with alopecia areata. The rearrangement joined TRBV2 to TRBJ1-1, with 8 central nucleotides matching TRBD1. Source: CD8+ T cells sorted from blood, taken at week 0. The DNA sequence is TGTGCCAGCAGTGCCGACAGGGGAGTCGGTAACACTGAAGCTTTCTTT. The encoded protein is CASSADRGVGNTEAFF.